This TCR beta chain was captured by sequencing in a study of cytomegalovirus exposure and HLA in healthy donors. It was with 60 Vbeta and 13 Jbeta primers that the PCR ran. Clones were sequenced by immunoSEQ multiplex PCR, and TCRdb holds only the in-frame ones, with some missing. Of 100,000 to 150,000 clones listed, around 77% are singletons. Study-level results: A later analysis found that most CMV-associated TCR beta chains appeared HLA-restricted. Researchers left out some V segments, among them TRBV6-2 and TRBV6-3, as indistinguishable.

As concerns this clone: What it recognizes is unknown.

Deletions cut 5 bases from V and 1 base from J, with 9 bases between. Per germline, CDR1 SGHDT and CDR2 YYEEEE. The CDR3 covers 13 residues. Sequencing was carried out using PBMCs. This TCR derives from a male donor in good health and CMV-seropositive. V usage is TRBV5-6 and J usage is TRBJ1-1; no definite D call. The CDR3 DNA reads as TGTGCCAGCAGGACCGGGAAGAACACTGAAGCTTTCTTT. It translates to CASRTGKNTEAFF.